The 26 T cell receptor beta chains given below trace back to one sample, sequenced in a study of T cell repertoires in aging, cancer and after chemotherapy. Peripheral blood genomic DNA, not sorted cells or RNA, was the template. A mixed TRB-A/B primer pool amplified rearranged TRB by multiplex touch-down PCR. Each CDR3 protein is one row after TCRdb ran MiXCR on the multiplex PCR reads. This sample has almost 8,500 distinct CDR3 sequences, with less than 40% found just once. Source material: blood. Receptor source: a human donor in good health.

The count of this clonotype is one. The J gene is TRBJ1-1, the V gene TRBV5-1, with a tentative D call TRBD1 (5 bases). The germline V and J ends were trimmed by 4 bases and 1 base, with 17 bases remaining between them. CDR3 size: 16 residues. Looked up from germline, CDR1 is SGHRS and CDR2 is YFSETQ. The CDR3, as DNA: TGCGCCAGCAGCCAAGTCGAGGGACTCAAGAACACTGAAGCTTTCTTT. As protein: CASSQVEGLKNTEAFF.

Note on this clonotype: The junction departs from the called germline gene at one end, perhaps through a read error. The J gene is TRBJ2-1, the V gene TRBV4-3, with D perhaps matching TRBD2 (6 bases). Germline CDR1 and CDR2: LGHNA and YSLEER. The CDR3 runs 17 residues. The CDR3 sequence: CASSQESGPGEYNEQFF. The CDR3 nucleotides are TGTGCCAGCAGCCAAGAATCTGGTCCGGGGGAGTACAATGAGCAGTTCTTC.

This clonotype is deemed medium-sized (0.01 to 0.1%). The rearrangement joins TRBV27 to TRBJ2-3; perhaps TRBD2 as D (7 bases). Trimming took 7 bases from V and 5 from J, leaving 19 bases between them. Germline loops: CDR1 MNHEY, CDR2 SMNVEV (reference sequence). The CDR3 is made up of 15 amino acids. The CDR3 DNA follows: TGTGCCAGCAATCCTTCGGGGGGCCTGGGAGATACGCAGTATTTT. Protein product: CASNPSGGLGDTQYF.

In this sample, this clonotype turned up once. This sequence joins TRBV6-2 or TRBV6-3 and TRBJ1-5; no clear D. This CDR3 region has 12 residues. Germline CDR1 and CDR2: MNHEY and SVGEGT. The V end was cut by 7 bases, the J end by 3 bases, with 7 bases between. The CDR3 sequence is CASNLNNQPQHF. The CDR3 region has the DNA TGTGCCAGCAACCTTAACAATCAGCCCCAGCATTTT.

The chain carries TRBV11-1 and TRBJ2-7; D is ambiguous. Looked up from germline, CDR1 is SGHAT and CDR2 is FQDESV (reference sequence). The V end was cut by 7 bases, the J end by 2 bases, with 12 bases between. The CDR3 is 13 residues long. CDR3 nucleotide sequence: TGTGCCAGCAACACGCGTCCGCCCTACGAGCAGTACTTC. It translates to CASNTRPPYEQYF.

Within the sample, this clonotype is medium-sized (0.01 to 0.1%). V usage is TRBV15 and J usage is TRBJ2-5; D remains unclear. The CDR3 spans 15 residues. V was clipped by 7 bases and J by 1 base, with 16 bases between them. Germline values: CDR1 LNHNV, CDR2 YYDKDF (reference sequence). The CDR3 coding sequence is TGTGCCACCACCCCCACCAGGTTGATCCAAGAGACCCAGTACTTC. It yields the protein CATTPTRLIQETQYF.

In nucleotides, the CDR3 is TGTGCCAGCAGTTTAGAGGGCGACCTCCTGACGCCCCAGCATTTT. Encoded protein: CASSLEGDLLTPQHF. The chain uses TRBV12-3 or TRBV12-4 and TRBJ1-5; D remains ambiguous. The CDR3 is 15 amino acids. Trimming shortened V by 1 base and J by 9 bases, and 16 bases separated the two germline ends.

This chain joins TRBV5-4 and TRBJ1-4; 8 nucleotides agree with TRBD1. Per germline, CDR1 SGHNT and CDR2 YYREEE (reference sequence). This CDR3 spans 15 amino acids. Trimming took 0 bases from V and 8 from J; bases not matched to a gene: 6. The CDR3 sequence is CASSLEQGGREKLFF. CDR3 coding DNA: TGTGCCAGCAGCTTGGAACAGGGGGGAAGGGAAAAACTGTTTTTT.

The rearrangement joins TRBV7-2 to TRBJ2-7; TRBD1 is a possible D gene (5 bases). Germline loops: CDR1 SGHTA, CDR2 FQGNSA. This CDR3 spans 14 amino acids. Deletions cut 1 base from V and 2 bases from J, with 9 bases between. For the CDR3, the DNA is TGTGCCAGCAGCTTAGTAACAGGAACCTACGAGCAGTACTTC. It translates to CASSLVTGTYEQYF.

The J gene is TRBJ2-1, the V gene TRBV24-1; no firm D call. The CDR3 contains 11 residues. Germline assignment: CDR1 KGHDR and CDR2 SFDVKD. V gave up 2 bases and J gave up 5 bases, with 0 bases separating them. The CDR3 loop reads CATSDYNEQFF. Here the CDR3 DNA reads TGTGCCACCAGTGATTACAATGAGCAGTTCTTC.

The rearrangement joins TRBV19 to TRBJ1-2, with 9 bases aligning to TRBD1. The V gene's germline CDR1 is LNHDA and CDR2 SQIVND (reference sequence). There are 14 residues in the CDR3. Unmatched junction bases numbered 11, after V lost 7 bases and J lost 8 bases. CDR3 sequence: CASTKRDRDRGYTF. CDR3 coding DNA: TGTGCCAGTACCAAGCGGGACAGGGATAGAGGCTACACCTTC.

The V call is TRBV6-5, the J call TRBJ1-6; no clear D. This CDR3 has 16 amino acids. V lost 0 bases and J lost 9, with 15 bases in between. Germline-derived CDR1 and CDR2 are MNHEY and SVGAGI. The CDR3 nucleotides read TGTGCCAGCAGTTACTCGACGGCACCCGGCAGTTCACCCCTCCACTTT. Amino acid sequence: CASSYSTAPGSSPLHF.

Sample share makes this clonotype medium-sized. The V and J genes are TRBV11-1 and TRBJ2-2; either TRBD1 or TRBD2 may supply D (5 bases each). Trimming took off 6 bases at V and 5 bases at J, with 13 bases between the two ends. The CDR3 spans 14 residues. Germline CDR1 is SGHAT and CDR2 is FQDESV (reference sequence). The CDR3 DNA sequence: TGTGCCAGCAGGTTTAACGAGGGGACCGGGGAGCTGTTTTTT. It specifies CASRFNEGTGELFF. Filled out from reference TRBV11-1 and TRBJ2-2, the complete variable domain reads EAEVAQSPRYKITEKSQAVAFWCDPISGHATLYWYRQILGQGPELLVQFQDESVVDDSQLPKDRFSAERLKGVDSTLKIQPAELGDSAMYLCASRFNEGTGELFFGEGSRLTVL.

The rearrangement links TRBV7-9 to TRBJ1-1; tentative D call: TRBD1 (5 bases). This CDR3 comprises 12 residues. Germline loops: CDR1 SEHNR, CDR2 FQNEAQ (reference sequence). The V and J ends lost 8 bases and 4 bases respectively, with 11 bases between them. The CDR3 sequence is CASGGGRTEAFF. The CDR3 DNA reads as TGTGCCAGCGGCGGGGGACGCACTGAAGCTTTCTTT.

The gene calls are TRBV20-1 and TRBJ1-2; 10 bases are shared with TRBD1. This CDR3 spans 13 amino acids. The germline CDR1 and CDR2 sequences are DFQATT and SNEGSKA (reference sequence). V lost 4 bases and J lost 2; bases outside the gene matches: 1. The CDR3 loop reads CSATTGGNYGYTF. CDR3 bases: TGCAGTGCTACGACAGGGGGCAACTATGGCTACACCTTC.

The chain joins TRBV5-4 to TRBJ2-1, with D maybe TRBD1 (6 bases). The CDR3 covers 15 residues. The V end was cut by 3 bases, the J end by 7 bases, with 17 bases between. The germline V gene has CDR1 SGHNT and CDR2 YYREEE (reference sequence). CDR3 protein: CASSSQGKGENEQFF. CDR3 nucleotide sequence: TGTGCCAGCAGCTCCCAGGGGAAGGGGGAAAATGAGCAGTTCTTC.

The chain is built from TRBV10-3 and TRBJ1-5; the match to TRBD1 covers 11 bases. V lost 10 bases to trimming and J lost 5 bases; unmatched junction nucleotides: 4. The CDR3 loop spans 13 amino acids. The germline V gene encodes CDR1 ENHRY and CDR2 SYGVKD. The CDR3 DNA sequence: TGTGCCACCGGGACAGGGGGTGATCAGCCCCAGCATTTT. It yields the protein CATGTGGDQPQHF.

The chain is built from TRBV10-3 and TRBJ1-5; D might be TRBD1 (6 bases). The V end lost 6 bases, the J end lost 6 bases, and 12 bases lay between the germline ends. The CDR3 runs 13 residues. Germline CDR1 reads ENHRY; CDR2 reads SYGVKD. DNA for the CDR3: TGTGCCATCAGCCTAACAGGGAGTCAGCCCCAGCATTTT. It specifies CAISLTGSQPQHF.

This clonotype turned up a few times. The chain has TRBV19 and TRBJ1-1; TRBD1 matches at 7 bases. This CDR3 has 13 amino acids. V shed 6 bases and J 4 bases; nucleotides not matched to a gene: 5. CDR1 and CDR2 (germline): LNHDA, SQIVND (reference sequence). The CDR3 DNA is TGTGCCAGTAGCGACAGGGAAAGCACTGAAGCTTTCTTT. Translated: CASSDRESTEAFF.

The V gene is TRBV19, the J gene TRBJ1-2; D perhaps matches TRBD1 (6 bases). CDR3 length: 12 residues. V lost 6 bases and J lost 6, with 11 bases in between. Germline CDR1 LNHDA, CDR2 SQIVND (reference sequence). This chain's CDR3 is CASRQYRDGYTF. The CDR3 nucleotides are TGTGCCAGTAGGCAATACAGGGATGGCTACACCTTC.

The chain carries TRBV6-2 or TRBV6-3 and TRBJ1-5, with 7 bases fitting TRBD1. The germline gives CDR1 MNHEY, CDR2 SVGEGT. This CDR3 is built from 15 residues. Trimming took 5 bases from V and 2 from J; bases not matched to a gene: 6. The CDR3 here is CASSPGGLGNQPQHF. CDR3 sequence (DNA): TGTGCCAGCAGTCCAGGGGGGTTAGGCAATCAGCCCCAGCATTTT.

This clonotype has only a few counts. The V call is TRBV5-6, the J call TRBJ1-2; 7 bases agree with TRBD1. The V gene end was trimmed by 4 bases and the J gene end by 8 bases; junction bases not matched to a gene: 8. The CDR3 covers 13 residues. Germline V gives CDR1 SGHDT, CDR2 YYEEEE. CDR3: CASSLDRVGGYTF. The CDR3 DNA reads as TGTGCCAGCAGCCTAGACAGGGTGGGAGGCTACACCTTC.

J is TRBJ2-3 and V is TRBV11-1; weak D call: TRBD2 (5 bases). The germline V gene has CDR1 SGHAT and CDR2 FQDESV (reference sequence). Trimming took off 3 bases at V and 0 bases at J, with 7 bases between the two ends. CDR3 length equals 14 residues. The CDR3 sequence is CASSLEASTDTQYF. The CDR3 DNA is TGTGCCAGCAGCTTGGAGGCGAGCACAGATACGCAGTATTTT.

V and J are TRBV5-1 and TRBJ2-7; tentatively, D is TRBD1 (5 bases). The V end was cut by 1 base, the J end by 5 bases, with 13 bases between. The CDR3 covers 14 residues. From germline, CDR1 is SGHRS and CDR2 YFSETQ. CDR3 DNA: TGCGCCAGCAGCTTGTGGCTCAGGGTTAACGAGCAGTACTTC. Translation gives CASSLWLRVNEQYF.

The CDR3 here is CATSLTYEQYF. CDR3 DNA sequence: TGTGCGACTAGCCTTACCTACGAGCAGTACTTC. The J gene is TRBJ2-7, the V gene TRBV6-2 or TRBV6-3; the match to TRBD2 covers 7 bases. The CDR3 contains 11 residues. Germline CDR1 reads MNHEY; CDR2 reads SVGEGT.

By sample share, this clonotype is medium-sized. This chain uses TRBV19 with TRBJ1-5, with a possible D match to TRBD1 (6 bases). Germline V lookup: CDR1 LNHDA, CDR2 SQIVND (reference sequence). The CDR3 consists of 16 residues. The V end lost 0 bases, the J end lost 9 bases, and 18 bases lay between the germline ends. The CDR3 reads CASSIDWTAYLRPQHF. The CDR3 bases are TGTGCCAGTAGTATAGATTGGACAGCTTATTTGAGGCCCCAGCATTTT.